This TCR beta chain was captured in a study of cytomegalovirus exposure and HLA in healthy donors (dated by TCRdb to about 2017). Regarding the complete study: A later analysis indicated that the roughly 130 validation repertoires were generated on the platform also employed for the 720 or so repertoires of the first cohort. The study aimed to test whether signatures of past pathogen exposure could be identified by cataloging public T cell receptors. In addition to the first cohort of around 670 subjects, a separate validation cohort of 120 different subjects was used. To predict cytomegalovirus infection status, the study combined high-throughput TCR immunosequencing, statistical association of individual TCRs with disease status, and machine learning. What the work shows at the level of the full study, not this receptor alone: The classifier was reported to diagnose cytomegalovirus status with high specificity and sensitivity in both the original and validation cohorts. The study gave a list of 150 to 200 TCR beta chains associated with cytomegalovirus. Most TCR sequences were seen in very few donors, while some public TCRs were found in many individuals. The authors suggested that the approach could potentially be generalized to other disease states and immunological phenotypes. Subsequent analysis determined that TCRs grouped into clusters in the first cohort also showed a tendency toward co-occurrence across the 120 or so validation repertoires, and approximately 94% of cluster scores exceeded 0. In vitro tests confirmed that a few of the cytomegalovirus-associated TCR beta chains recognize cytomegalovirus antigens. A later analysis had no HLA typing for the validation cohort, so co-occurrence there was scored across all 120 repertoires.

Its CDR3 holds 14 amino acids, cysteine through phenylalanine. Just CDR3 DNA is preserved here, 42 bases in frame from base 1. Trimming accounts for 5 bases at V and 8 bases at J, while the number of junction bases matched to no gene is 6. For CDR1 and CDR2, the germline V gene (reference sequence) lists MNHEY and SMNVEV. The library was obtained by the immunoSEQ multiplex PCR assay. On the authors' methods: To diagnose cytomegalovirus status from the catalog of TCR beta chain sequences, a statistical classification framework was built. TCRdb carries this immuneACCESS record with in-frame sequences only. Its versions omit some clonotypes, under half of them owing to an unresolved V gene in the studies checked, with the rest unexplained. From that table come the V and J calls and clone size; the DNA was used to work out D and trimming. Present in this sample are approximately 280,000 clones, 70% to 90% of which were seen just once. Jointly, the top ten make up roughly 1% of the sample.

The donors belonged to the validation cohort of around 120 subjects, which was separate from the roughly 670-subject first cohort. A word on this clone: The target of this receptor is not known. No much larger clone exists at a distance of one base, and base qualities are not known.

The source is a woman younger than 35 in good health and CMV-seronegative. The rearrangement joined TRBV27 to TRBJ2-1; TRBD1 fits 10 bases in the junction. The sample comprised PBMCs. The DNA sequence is TGTGCCAGCAGTCCATTGACAGGGGGCTATGAGCAGTTCTTC. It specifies CASSPLTGGYEQFF.